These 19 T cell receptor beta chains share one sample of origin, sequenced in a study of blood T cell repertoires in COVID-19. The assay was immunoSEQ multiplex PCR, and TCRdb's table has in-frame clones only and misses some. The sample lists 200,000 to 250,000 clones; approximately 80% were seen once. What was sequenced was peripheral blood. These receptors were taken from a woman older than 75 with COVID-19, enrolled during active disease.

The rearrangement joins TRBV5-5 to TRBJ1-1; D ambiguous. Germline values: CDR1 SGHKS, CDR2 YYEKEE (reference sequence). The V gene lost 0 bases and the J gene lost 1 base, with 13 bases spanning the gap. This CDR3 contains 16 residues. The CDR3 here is CASSLAGLAANTEAFF. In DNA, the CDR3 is TGTGCCAGCAGCTTGGCGGGATTGGCAGCGAACACTGAAGCTTTCTTT.

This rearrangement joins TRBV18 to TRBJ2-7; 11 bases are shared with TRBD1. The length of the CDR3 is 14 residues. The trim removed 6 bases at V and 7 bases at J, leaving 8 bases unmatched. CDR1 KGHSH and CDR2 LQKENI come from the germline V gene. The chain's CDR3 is CASSRDRGTREQYF. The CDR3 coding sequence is TGTGCCAGCTCGCGGGACAGGGGGACGAGGGAGCAGTACTTC.

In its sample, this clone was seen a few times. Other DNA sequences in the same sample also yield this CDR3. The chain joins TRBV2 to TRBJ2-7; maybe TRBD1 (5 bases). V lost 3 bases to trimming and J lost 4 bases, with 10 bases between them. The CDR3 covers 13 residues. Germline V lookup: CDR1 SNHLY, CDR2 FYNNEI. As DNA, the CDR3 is TGTGCCAGCAGTGATGGCAGGGCGTACGAGCAGTACTTC. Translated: CASSDGRAYEQYF.

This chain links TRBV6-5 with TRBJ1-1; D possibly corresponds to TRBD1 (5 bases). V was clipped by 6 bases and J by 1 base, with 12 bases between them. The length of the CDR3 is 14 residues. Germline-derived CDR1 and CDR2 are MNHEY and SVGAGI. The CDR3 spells CASSGLGGNTEAFF. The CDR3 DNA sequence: TGTGCCAGCAGCGGGCTCGGGGGGAACACTGAAGCTTTCTTT.

The CDR3 DNA is TGTGCCAGCAGCCGGGCCGTTAATGAAAAACTGTTTTTT. Residues: CASSRAVNEKLFF. The chain couples TRBV14 to TRBJ1-4, with D hard to call. This CDR3 has 13 residues. V lost 4 bases to trimming and J lost 4 bases, with 7 bases between them. CDR1 is SGHDN and CDR2 is FVKESK in the germline V gene. The entire variable domain, with the rest obtained from reference TRBV14 and TRBJ1-4, is as follows: EAGVTQFPSHSVIEKGQTVTLRCDPISGHDNLYWYRRVMGKEIKFLLHFVKESKQDESGMPNNRFLAERTGGTYSTLKVQPAELEDSGVYFCASSRAVNEKLFFGSGTQLSVL.

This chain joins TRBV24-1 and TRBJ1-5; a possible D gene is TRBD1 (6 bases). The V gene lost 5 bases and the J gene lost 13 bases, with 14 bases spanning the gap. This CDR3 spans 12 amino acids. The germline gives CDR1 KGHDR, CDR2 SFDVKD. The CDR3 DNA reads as TGTGCCACCAGTGCAAGTTCTACAGGGCAGCATTTT. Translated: CATSASSTGQHF.

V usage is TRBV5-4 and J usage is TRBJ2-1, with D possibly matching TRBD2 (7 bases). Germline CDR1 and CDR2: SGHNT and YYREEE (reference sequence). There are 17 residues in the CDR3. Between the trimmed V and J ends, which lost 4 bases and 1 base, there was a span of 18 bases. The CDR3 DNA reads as TGTGCCAGCAGCCCCCTGGGTGGGGGGGCATCCTACAATGAGCAGTTCTTC. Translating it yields CASSPLGGGASYNEQFF.

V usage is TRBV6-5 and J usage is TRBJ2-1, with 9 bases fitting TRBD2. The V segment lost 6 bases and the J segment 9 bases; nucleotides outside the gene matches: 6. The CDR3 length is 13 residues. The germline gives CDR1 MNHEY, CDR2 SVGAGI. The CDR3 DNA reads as TGTGCCAGCAGGGGACTAGCACCGGGTGAGCAGTTCTTC. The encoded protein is CASRGLAPGEQFF.

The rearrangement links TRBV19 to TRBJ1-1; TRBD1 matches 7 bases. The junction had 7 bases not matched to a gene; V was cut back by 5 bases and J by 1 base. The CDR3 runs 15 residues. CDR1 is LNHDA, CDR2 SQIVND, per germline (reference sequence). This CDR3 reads CASSSDRFTNTEAFF. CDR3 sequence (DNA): TGTGCCAGTAGTTCGGACAGGTTTACGAACACTGAAGCTTTCTTT.

CDR3 in amino acids: CASSERAGGLDEQFF. The CDR3 region has the DNA TGTGCCAGCAGTGAAAGGGCAGGGGGGCTCGATGAGCAGTTCTTC. The chain recombines TRBV6-1 with TRBJ2-1; a weak D match, TRBD1 (7 bases). CDR3 length: 15 amino acids. V was cut by 2 bases and J by 8 bases, with 16 bases left in between. Germline V gives CDR1 MNHNS, CDR2 SASEGT.

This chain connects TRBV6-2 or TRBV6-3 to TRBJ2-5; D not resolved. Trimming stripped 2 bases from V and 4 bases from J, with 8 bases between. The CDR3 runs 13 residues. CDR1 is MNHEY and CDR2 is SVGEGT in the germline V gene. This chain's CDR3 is CASSYEVGETQYF. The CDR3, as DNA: TGTGCCAGCAGTTACGAGGTCGGAGAGACCCAGTACTTC.

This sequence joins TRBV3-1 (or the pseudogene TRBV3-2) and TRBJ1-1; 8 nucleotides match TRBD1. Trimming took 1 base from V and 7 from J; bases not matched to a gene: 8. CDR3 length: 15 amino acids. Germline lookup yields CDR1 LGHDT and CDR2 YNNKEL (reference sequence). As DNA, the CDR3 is TGTGCCAGCAGCCAAGTTCTGACAGGGGACCTTGAAGCTTTCTTT. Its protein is CASSQVLTGDLEAFF.

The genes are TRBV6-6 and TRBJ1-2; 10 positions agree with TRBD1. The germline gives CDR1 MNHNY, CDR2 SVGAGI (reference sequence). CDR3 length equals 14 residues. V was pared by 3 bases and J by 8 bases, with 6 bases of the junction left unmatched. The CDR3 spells CASSYGTGVGGYTF. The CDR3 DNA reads TGTGCCAGCAGTTATGGGACAGGGGTAGGAGGCTACACCTTC.

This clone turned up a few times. This CDR3 is CASSLGATGGGNYGYTF. CDR3 DNA: TGCGCCAGCAGCTTGGGCGCGACAGGGGGTGGGAACTATGGCTACACCTTC. The chain joins TRBV5-1 to TRBJ1-2, with 9 bases identical to TRBD1. J gave up 2 bases and V 0 bases, and 8 bases lay outside the gene matches. The CDR3 has 17 amino acids. Germline loops: CDR1 SGHRS, CDR2 YFSETQ.

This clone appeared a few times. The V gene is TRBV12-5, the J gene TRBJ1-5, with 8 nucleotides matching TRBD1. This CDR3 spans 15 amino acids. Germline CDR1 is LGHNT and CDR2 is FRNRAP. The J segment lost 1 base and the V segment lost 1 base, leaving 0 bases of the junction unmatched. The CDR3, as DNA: TGTGCTAGTGGTTTGGGACAGGGGAGCAATCAGCCCCAGCATTTT. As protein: CASGLGQGSNQPQHF. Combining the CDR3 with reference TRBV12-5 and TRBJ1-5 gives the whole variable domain DARVTQTPRHKVTEMGQEVTMRCQPILGHNTVFWYRQTMMQGLELLAYFRNRAPLDDSGMPKDRFSAEMPDATLATLKIQPSEPRDSAVYFCASGLGQGSNQPQHFGDGTRLSIL.

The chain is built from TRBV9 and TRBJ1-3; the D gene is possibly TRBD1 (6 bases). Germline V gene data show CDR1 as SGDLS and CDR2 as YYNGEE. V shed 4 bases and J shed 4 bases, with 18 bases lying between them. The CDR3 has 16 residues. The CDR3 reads CASSPTTGPRGNTIYF. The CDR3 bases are TGTGCCAGCAGCCCTACTACAGGGCCTAGAGGAAACACCATATATTTT.

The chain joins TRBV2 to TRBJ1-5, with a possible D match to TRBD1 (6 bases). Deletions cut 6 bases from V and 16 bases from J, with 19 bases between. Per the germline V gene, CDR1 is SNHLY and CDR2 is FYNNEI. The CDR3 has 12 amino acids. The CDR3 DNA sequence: TGTGCCAGCAGGGACACGGGACACCTCGCCCATTTT. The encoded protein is CASRDTGHLAHF.

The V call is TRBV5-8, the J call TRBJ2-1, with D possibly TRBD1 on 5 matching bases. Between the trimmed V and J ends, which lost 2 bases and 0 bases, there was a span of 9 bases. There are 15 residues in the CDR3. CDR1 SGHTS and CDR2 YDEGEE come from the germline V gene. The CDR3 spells CASSLSGNSYNEQFF. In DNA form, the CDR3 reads TGTGCCAGCAGCTTATCAGGGAACTCCTACAATGAGCAGTTCTTC.

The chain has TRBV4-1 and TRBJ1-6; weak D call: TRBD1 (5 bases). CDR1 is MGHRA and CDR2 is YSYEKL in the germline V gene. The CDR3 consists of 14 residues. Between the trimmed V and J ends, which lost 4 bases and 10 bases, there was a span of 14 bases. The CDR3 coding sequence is TGCGCCAGCAGCCGACTCCCGGGGGTGTCACCCCTCCACTTT. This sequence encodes CASSRLPGVSPLHF.